Listed here are 2 T cell receptor beta chains from one sample, sequenced in a study of T cell clonality in common variable immunodeficiency. Study observations and caveats: In common variable immunodeficiency, TCR beta chains reportedly carried fewer deletions and N-nucleotide insertions.

These receptors lack a known antigen. The data were produced by immunoSEQ multiplex PCR, yet TCRdb's version contains in-frame clones alone and is incomplete. Recorded here are tens of thousands of clones, with no singletons, and the ten leading clones hold less than 30%. Sequencing was done on a sample of peripheral blood mononuclear cells. These receptors were obtained from a human donor with common variable immunodeficiency.

Comment on this clone: Sequencing ends 3 residues short of the CDR3 end; the germline J gene provides the rest. The rearrangement uses TRBV5-1 and TRBJ1-2; 10 bases align to TRBD1. After removal of 4 bases from V and 6 bases from J, the junction contained 9 bases not matched to a gene. Germline CDR1 SGHRS, CDR2 YFSETQ. The CDR3 covers 15 residues. The DNA read from the CDR3 is TGCGCCAGCAGCCTGGGACAGGGGAGGATGGATGGC. It encodes CASSLGQGRMDG. The full CDR3 protein reads CASSLGQGRMDGYTF.

On this clone itself: The read terminates 3 residues before the CDR3 end, so the remaining end is supplied by the germline J gene. The V gene is TRBV6-7, the J gene TRBJ2-5; TRBD1 matches at 10 bases. TRBV6-7 is given ORF status, its function remaining uncertain. Unmatched junction bases numbered 5, after V lost 0 bases and J lost 1 base. The CDR3 is 17 amino acids. CDR3 DNA, as far as it was read: TGTGCCAGCAGTTACTCTAGACGGACAGGGGGCCAAGAGACC. As protein: CASSYSRRTGGQET. The whole CDR3 reads CASSYSRRTGGQETQYF.